Below are 10 T cell receptor beta chains sequenced from a single sample in a study of shared clonotypes between healthy human individuals. Produced via immunoSEQ multiplex PCR; TCRdb's table is partial and in-frame only. This sample yields 2 million to 3 million clones, of which more than 85% are seen a single time; approximately 0.35% belongs to the top ten. The sample comprised naive CD4+ T cells from PBMCs. Specified subset: CD45RA+ positively selected. The receptor source for this set is a man aged 18-30 years in good health. Some clones in this sample may be carry-over from other donors' samples.

The chain uses TRBV18 and TRBJ1-2; D uncertain. The V and J ends lost 0 bases and 4 bases respectively, with 6 bases between them. CDR1 and CDR2 from the germline V gene are KGHSH and LQKENI. CDR3 length: 13 amino acids. The CDR3 DNA is TGTGCCAGCTCACCACCGAGGGTCTATGGCTACACCTTC. It codes for CASSPPRVYGYTF.

Turning to this clone: This sample includes further DNA sequences coding for the same CDR3. The chain is built from TRBV28 and TRBJ2-7; the D gene is possibly TRBD1 (6 bases). V lost 5 bases and J lost 3, with 11 bases in between. This CDR3 contains 13 residues. Germline lookup yields CDR1 MDHEN and CDR2 SYDVKM. CDR3 sequence (DNA): TGTGCCAGCAGTCGAGGGGGACGCTACGAGCAGTACTTC. It codes for CASSRGGRYEQYF.

This rearrangement joins TRBV28 to TRBJ1-1, with a weak D call TRBD1 (6 bases). Germline CDR1 is MDHEN and CDR2 is SYDVKM. The CDR3 has 14 residues. V lost 1 base to trimming and J lost 3 bases, with 9 bases between them. The CDR3, as DNA: TGTGCCAGCAGTTTATTCAGGGGTCACACTGAAGCTTTCTTT. This gives the protein CASSLFRGHTEAFF.

The gene calls are TRBV10-3 and TRBJ2-3, with a tentative D call TRBD2 (6 bases). Trimming stripped 11 bases from V and 0 bases from J, with 12 bases between. This CDR3 spans 13 amino acids. CDR1 and CDR2 (germline): ENHRY, SYGVKD. The CDR3 DNA is TGTGCCTCTGGACTAACTAGCACAGATACGCAGTATTTT. It yields the protein CASGLTSTDTQYF.

V is TRBV7-6 and J is TRBJ2-2; TRBD2 is a possible D gene (5 bases). The CDR3 totals 14 residues. Germline CDR1 is SGHVS and CDR2 is FNYEAQ. Trimming pared 4 bases from V and 7 bases from J, leaving 13 bases between. Written as DNA, the CDR3 is TGTGCCAGCAGCTGGACTGGTGAGGGCGGGGAGCTGTTTTTT. Translated, it gives CASSWTGEGGELFF.

This chain links TRBV5-6 with TRBJ1-6, with D uncertain. The germline gives CDR1 SGHDT, CDR2 YYEEEE. V was trimmed by 0 bases and J by 0 bases, leaving 10 bases between them. The CDR3 totals 17 residues. CDR3 sequence reads: CASSLGRLSSYNSPLHF. CDR3 nucleotides: TGTGCCAGCAGCTTGGGACGCCTTAGCTCCTATAATTCACCCCTCCACTTT.

About this clone: Other DNA sequences in this sample translate to the same CDR3. This rearrangement joins TRBV9 to TRBJ2-1, with 8 nucleotides matching TRBD2. The ends lost 0 bases at V and 0 bases at J; junction bases unmatched: 2. Germline CDR1 reads SGDLS; CDR2 reads YYNGEE. The CDR3 totals 16 residues. The CDR3 DNA follows: TGTGCCAGCAGCGTAGGTACTAGCGGCTCCTACAATGAGCAGTTCTTC. Its translation is CASSVGTSGSYNEQFF.

The chain uses TRBV5-1 and TRBJ2-7; 8 nucleotides line up with TRBD1. The CDR3 runs 16 residues. Germline V lookup: CDR1 SGHRS, CDR2 YFSETQ. Trimming cost V 0 bases and J 1 base; bases outside gene matches: 6. CDR3 nucleotides: TGCGCCAGCAGCTTGGGAGTCAGGGGGCCTTCCTACGAGCAGTACTTC. This codes for CASSLGVRGPSYEQYF.

In DNA, the CDR3 is TGTGCCAGCAGCTTGCTCCCAGGTCCCTACGAGCAGTACTTC. Protein: CASSLLPGPYEQYF. V and J are TRBV5-8 and TRBJ2-7; D gene uncertain. Trimming cost V 1 base and J 2 bases, with 10 bases left between them. CDR3 length: 14 residues. CDR1 SGHTS and CDR2 YDEGEE come from the germline V gene.

This chain connects TRBV6-6 to TRBJ2-5; tentative D call: TRBD1 (5 bases). This CDR3 is 16 amino acids long. V gave up 2 bases and J gave up 5 bases, with 18 bases separating them. Germline V lookup: CDR1 MNHNY, CDR2 SVGAGI (reference sequence). CDR3 amino acids: CASSYRAGSLGETQYF. CDR3 nucleotide sequence: TGTGCCAGCAGTTACCGGGCAGGGTCCCTGGGGGAGACCCAGTACTTC.